This TCR beta chain was identified in a study of T cell repertoires in cytomegalovirus infection (dated by TCRdb to between 2017 and 2020). For the wider study: Recently identified HLA-C-restricted CMV epitopes, whose presentation resists viral immunomodulation, were targeted by peptide stimulations together with well-studied HLA-B-restricted epitopes. Donor HLA type was relevant to the analysis, as public TCR beta signatures indicated carriage of CMV infection together with the matching HLA type. Results the study describes overall, beyond this receptor: In both this cohort and an independent cohort of over 350 donors, the cumulative frequency of public TCR beta family members distinguished carriers of CMV infection plus the relevant HLA type. The ex vivo response was dominated by HLA-C-restricted CMV-specific TCR beta clonotypes, which also provided the single most frequent clonotype in two of eight donors.

Interpreted using the paper, the treatment or condition label stands for: in vitro stimulation with specific CMV peptide epitopes to enrich CMV-specific T cells. Instrument on record: Illumina HiSeq 1500. Clones were called with MiXCR by TCRdb after fastp trimmed the public reads at Q25, and only in-frame beta chains were retained. A single entry per CDR3 protein holds the most common genes and DNA from its merged rows. The sample has roughly 90,000 distinct CDR3 sequences on record, roughly 29% of them singletons. The top ten constitute roughly 70% of the sample. Points on this clonotype: There is no known antigen for this receptor. No clone much larger than this one lies a single base away; base qualities are absent.

The germline V gene supplies CDR1 MGHRA and CDR2 YSYEKL. The CDR3 starts with the cysteine, ends with the phenylalanine, and has 15 residues. Just CDR3 DNA is preserved here, 45 bases in frame from base 1. The trim is 4 bases for V and 5 bases for J, with a gap of 17 bases between the germline ends. This chain joins TRBV4-1 to TRBJ1-2; TRBD1 is perhaps the D gene, given 5 matching bases. The sequences come from CD8+ T cells from cultured PBMCs, collected from culture after CMV antigen stimulation. The sequence came from a human donor in good health (CMV status not recorded). Some clones in this sample may be carry-over from other donors' samples. The sequence in DNA is TGCGCCAGCAGCCCTAACCGGACACCTCTTTATGGCTACACCTTC. Its translation reads: CASSPNRTPLYGYTF.